The 18 T cell receptor beta chains listed next were all sequenced from one sample in a study of memory CD4+ T cells and cytomegalovirus serostatus. Single viable CD3+CD4+CD8-CD45RO+ cells were sorted as the memory CD4+ T cells. Here immunoSEQ multiplex PCR was the method, and the copy in TCRdb shows in-frame clones only, minus some. The profile covers about 56,000 clones, with over 65% appearing a single time and roughly 2.7% taken by the ten largest. The material sequenced was memory CD4+ T cells from blood. The origin of the receptors is an adult in good health and CMV-seropositive.

The chain has TRBV6-5 and TRBJ2-7; a weak D match, TRBD1 (6 bases). Deletions cut 0 bases from V and 6 bases from J, with 15 bases between. The CDR3 contains 15 residues. Per the germline V gene, CDR1 is MNHEY and CDR2 is SVGAGI. CDR3 residues: CASSYSLALGGEQYF. The CDR3 coding sequence is TGTGCCAGCAGTTACTCATTAGCGCTAGGGGGCGAGCAGTACTTC.

The chain is built from TRBV2 and TRBJ2-5; the match to TRBD2 covers 7 bases. CDR1 and CDR2 from the germline V gene are SNHLY and FYNNEI. V was pared by 3 bases and J by 6 bases, with 4 bases of the junction left unmatched. The CDR3 is 13 residues long. CDR3 bases: TGTGCCAGCAGTGAGCTGGGAGGGCAGACCCAGTACTTC. Residues: CASSELGGQTQYF.

The chain carries TRBV27 and TRBJ2-3, with 8 bases that match TRBD2. The V gene's germline CDR1 is MNHEY and CDR2 SMNVEV (reference sequence). This CDR3 comprises 14 residues. Germline trimming cut 2 bases from V and 4 bases from J; bases unmatched to any gene: 2. CDR3 sequence reads: CASSLRAGADTQYF. The CDR3 coding sequence is TGTGCCAGCAGTTTAAGAGCGGGAGCAGATACGCAGTATTTT.

This chain uses TRBV2 with TRBJ2-7; 9 bases are shared with TRBD1. The ends lost 8 bases at V and 2 bases at J; junction bases unmatched: 4. CDR3 size: 13 residues. Per the germline V gene, CDR1 is SNHLY and CDR2 is FYNNEI. In DNA, the CDR3 is TGTGCCAGCCTGGGGACAGGGACCTACGAGCAGTACTTC. Protein: CASLGTGTYEQYF.

This chain joins TRBV7-9 and TRBJ1-3; D is ambiguous. Per the germline V gene, CDR1 is SEHNR and CDR2 is FQNEAQ (reference sequence). V dropped 6 bases and J dropped 4 bases, with 10 bases sitting between them. The length of the CDR3 is 13 residues. The CDR3 here is CASSITEGNTIYF. The DNA of the CDR3 is TGTGCCAGCAGTATCACAGAAGGAAACACCATATATTTT.

The J gene is TRBJ2-5, the V gene TRBV7-2; D possibly corresponds to TRBD1 (5 bases). The CDR3 runs 12 residues. V gave up 6 bases and J gave up 5 bases, with 10 bases separating them. The germline V gene has CDR1 SGHTA and CDR2 FQGNSA. This CDR3 reads CASSKGWETQYF. CDR3 nucleotide sequence: TGTGCCAGCAGTAAGGGGTGGGAGACCCAGTACTTC.

The gene calls are TRBV11-1 and TRBJ2-1; no firm D call. Germline V lookup: CDR1 SGHAT, CDR2 FQDESV (reference sequence). V lost 0 bases to trimming and J lost 0 bases, with 6 bases between them. CDR3 length: 15 amino acids. CDR3 sequence reads: CASSLARSSYNEQFF. DNA for the CDR3: TGTGCCAGCAGCTTAGCGCGGAGCTCCTACAATGAGCAGTTCTTC.

CDR3 residues: CASAGLTTTDTQYF. In DNA, the CDR3 is TGTGCCAGCGCGGGTCTTACCACCACAGATACGCAGTATTTT. The chain joins TRBV2 to TRBJ2-3, with D maybe TRBD2 (5 bases). This CDR3 is built from 14 residues. Germline V gene lookup returns CDR1 SNHLY and CDR2 FYNNEI. The germline V and J ends were trimmed by 8 bases and 2 bases, with 14 bases remaining between them.

The chain couples TRBV5-4 to TRBJ1-1, with D possibly being TRBD1 (6 bases). Deletions cut 1 base from V and 8 bases from J, with 9 bases between. The germline CDR1 and CDR2 sequences are SGHNT and YYREEE (reference sequence). This CDR3 is 12 amino acids long. The CDR3 DNA reads as TGTGCCAGCAGCTTGCGTCAGGGGGAAGCTTTCTTT. It specifies CASSLRQGEAFF.

The gene calls are TRBV10-3 and TRBJ2-3, with unresolved D. This CDR3 is 12 amino acids long. With 8 bases removed from V and 8 bases from J, the gap between germline ends came to 14 bases. Germline lookup yields CDR1 ENHRY and CDR2 SYGVKD. The CDR3: CAIGSALGTQYF. As DNA, the CDR3 is TGTGCCATCGGGTCCGCGCTAGGTACGCAGTATTTT.

This chain uses TRBV7-9 with TRBJ1-1; the D is unclear. V was clipped by 5 bases and J by 5 bases, with 15 bases between them. CDR1 and CDR2 from the germline V gene are SEHNR and FQNEAQ (reference sequence). CDR3 size: 14 residues. CDR3 protein: CASSPFASGTEAFF. DNA of the CDR3: TGTGCCAGCAGCCCCTTCGCGAGTGGTACTGAAGCTTTCTTT.

This chain joins TRBV15 and TRBJ2-2, with TRBD2 matching over 8 bases. Germline CDR1 LNHNV, CDR2 YYDKDF (reference sequence). The CDR3 sequence is 17 residues long. The V and J ends lost 1 base and 6 bases, in that order; junction bases with no gene match: 10. This chain's CDR3 is CATSRVRGRPVPGELFF. DNA for the CDR3: TGTGCCACCAGCAGAGTCCGCGGGAGGCCGGTGCCCGGGGAGCTGTTTTTT.

This chain links TRBV28 with TRBJ2-5; D ambiguous. Germline-derived CDR1 and CDR2 are MDHEN and SYDVKM. CDR3 size: 11 residues. Trimming removed 7 bases from V and 5 bases from J, with 8 bases in between. CDR3 DNA: TGTGCCAGCACTGTGGGGGAGACCCAGTACTTC. Translation: CASTVGETQYF.

The chain is built from TRBV7-9 and TRBJ2-1, with D perhaps TRBD2 (5 bases). This CDR3 has 15 residues. Per germline, CDR1 SEHNR and CDR2 FQNEAQ (reference sequence). Trimming cost V 2 bases and J 2 bases, with 10 bases left between them. The CDR3 loop reads CASSLQASTYNEQFF. The CDR3, as DNA: TGTGCCAGCAGCTTACAAGCTAGCACCTACAATGAGCAGTTCTTC.

V and J are TRBV19 and TRBJ2-3; TRBD1 matches 7 bases. CDR1 LNHDA and CDR2 SQIVND come from the germline V gene (reference sequence). J lost 3 bases, V lost 5 bases, and 11 bases had no gene match. CDR3 length: 16 residues. The CDR3 bases are TGTGCCAGTAGTCATCGACAGGGATCCGGGACAGATACGCAGTATTTT. It translates to CASSHRQGSGTDTQYF.

This clone occurred a few times. This sequence joins TRBV7-9 and TRBJ1-2; D remains unclear. Germline CDR1 and CDR2: SEHNR and FQNEAQ (reference sequence). Between the trimmed V and J ends, which lost 4 bases and 5 bases, there was a span of 14 bases. The CDR3 length is 14 residues. The CDR3 protein is CASSYEVWSYGYTF. CDR3 nucleotide sequence: TGTGCCAGCAGCTACGAAGTCTGGTCTTATGGCTACACCTTC.

The sample holds one count of this clone. This chain links TRBV11-3 with TRBJ1-2; D may be TRBD1 (5 bases). Between the trimmed V and J ends, which lost 5 bases and 0 bases, there was a span of 13 bases. The CDR3 is made up of 15 amino acids. Germline CDR1 is SGHNT and CDR2 is YENEEA. CDR3 DNA sequence: TGTGCCAGCAGCCCATCGGGGCGGGCTAACTATGGCTACACCTTC. Encoded protein: CASSPSGRANYGYTF.

The chain carries TRBV30 and TRBJ2-5; D gene uncertain. Germline V gene sequence: CDR1 GTSNPN, CDR2 SVGIG (reference sequence). The CDR3 is made up of 12 amino acids. Deletions cut 0 bases from V and 5 bases from J, with 7 bases between. The CDR3: CAWSVHGETQYF. DNA for the CDR3: TGTGCCTGGAGTGTACACGGGGAGACCCAGTACTTC.